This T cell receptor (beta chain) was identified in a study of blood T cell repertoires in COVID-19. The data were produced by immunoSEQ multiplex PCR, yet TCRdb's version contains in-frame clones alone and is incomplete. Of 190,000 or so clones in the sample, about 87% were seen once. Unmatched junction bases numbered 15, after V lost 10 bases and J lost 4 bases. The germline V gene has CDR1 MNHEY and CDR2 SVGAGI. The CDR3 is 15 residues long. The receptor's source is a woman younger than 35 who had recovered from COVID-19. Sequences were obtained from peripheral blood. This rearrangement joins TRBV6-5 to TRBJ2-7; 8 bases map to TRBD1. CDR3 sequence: CATSLGQGWTYEQYF. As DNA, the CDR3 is TGTGCCACTAGCCTCGGACAGGGATGGACGTACGAGCAGTACTTC.